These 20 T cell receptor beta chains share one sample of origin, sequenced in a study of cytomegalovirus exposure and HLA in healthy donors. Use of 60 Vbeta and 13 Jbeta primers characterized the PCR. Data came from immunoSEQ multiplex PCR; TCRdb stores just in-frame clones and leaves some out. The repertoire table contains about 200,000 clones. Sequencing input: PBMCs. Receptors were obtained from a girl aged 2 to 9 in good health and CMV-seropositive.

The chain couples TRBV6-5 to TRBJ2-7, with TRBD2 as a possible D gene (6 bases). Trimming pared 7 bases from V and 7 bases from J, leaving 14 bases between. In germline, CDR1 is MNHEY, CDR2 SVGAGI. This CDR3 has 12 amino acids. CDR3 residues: CASISPGTEQYF. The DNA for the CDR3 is TGTGCCAGCATTTCTCCGGGGACTGAGCAGTACTTC.

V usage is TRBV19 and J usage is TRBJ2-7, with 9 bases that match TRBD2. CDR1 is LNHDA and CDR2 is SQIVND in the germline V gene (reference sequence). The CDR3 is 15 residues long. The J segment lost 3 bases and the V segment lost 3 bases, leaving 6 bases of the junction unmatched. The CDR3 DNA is TGTGCCAGTAGTATTGGGGCTAGCGGGGACTACGAGCAGTACTTC. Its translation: CASSIGASGDYEQYF.

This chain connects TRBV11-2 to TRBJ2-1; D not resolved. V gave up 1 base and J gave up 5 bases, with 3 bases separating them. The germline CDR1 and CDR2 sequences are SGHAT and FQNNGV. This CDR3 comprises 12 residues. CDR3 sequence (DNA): TGTGCCAGCAGCTTAGCTAACAATGAGCAGTTCTTC. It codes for CASSLANNEQFF.

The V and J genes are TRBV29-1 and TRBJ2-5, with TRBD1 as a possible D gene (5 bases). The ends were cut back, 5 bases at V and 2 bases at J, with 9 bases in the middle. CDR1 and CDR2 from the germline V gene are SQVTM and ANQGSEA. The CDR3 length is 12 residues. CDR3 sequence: CSVRTIQETQYF. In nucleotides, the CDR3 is TGCAGCGTTAGGACAATTCAAGAGACCCAGTACTTC.

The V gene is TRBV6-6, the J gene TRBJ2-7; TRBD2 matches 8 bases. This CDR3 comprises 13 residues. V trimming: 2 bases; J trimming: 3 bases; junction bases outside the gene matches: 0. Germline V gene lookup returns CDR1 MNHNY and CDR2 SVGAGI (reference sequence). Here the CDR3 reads CASSYLAGYEQYF. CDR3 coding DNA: TGTGCCAGCAGTTACCTAGCGGGCTACGAGCAGTACTTC.

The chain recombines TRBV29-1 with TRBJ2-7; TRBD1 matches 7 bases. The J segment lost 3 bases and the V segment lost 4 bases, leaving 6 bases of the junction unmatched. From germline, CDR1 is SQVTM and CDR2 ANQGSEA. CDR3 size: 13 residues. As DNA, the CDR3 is TGCAGCGTTGTGAAGGGACAGAACTACGAGCAGTACTTC. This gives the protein CSVVKGQNYEQYF.

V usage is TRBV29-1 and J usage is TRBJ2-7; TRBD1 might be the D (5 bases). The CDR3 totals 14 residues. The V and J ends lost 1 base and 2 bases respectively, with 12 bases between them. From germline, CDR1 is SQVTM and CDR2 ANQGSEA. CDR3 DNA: TGCAGCGTTGAAGGTTCAGACAGTACCTACGAGCAGTACTTC. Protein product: CSVEGSDSTYEQYF.

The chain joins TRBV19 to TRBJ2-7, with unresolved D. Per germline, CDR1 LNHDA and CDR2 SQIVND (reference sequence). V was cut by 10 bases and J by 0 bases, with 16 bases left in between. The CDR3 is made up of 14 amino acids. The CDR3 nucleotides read TGTGCCACCAGACCCACAGTAGGCTCCTACGAGCAGTACTTC. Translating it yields CATRPTVGSYEQYF.

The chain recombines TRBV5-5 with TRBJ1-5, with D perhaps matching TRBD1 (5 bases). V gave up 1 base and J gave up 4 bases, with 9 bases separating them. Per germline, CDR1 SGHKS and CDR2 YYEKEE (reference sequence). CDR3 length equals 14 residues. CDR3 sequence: CASSLWGENQPQHF. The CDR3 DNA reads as TGTGCCAGCAGCTTGTGGGGGGAGAATCAGCCCCAGCATTTT.

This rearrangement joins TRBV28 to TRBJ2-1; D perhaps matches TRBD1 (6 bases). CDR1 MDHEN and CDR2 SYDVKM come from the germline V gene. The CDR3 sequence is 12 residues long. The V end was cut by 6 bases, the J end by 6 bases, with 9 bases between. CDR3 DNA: TGTGCCAGCAGAGGACAGACCAATGAGCAGTTCTTC. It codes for CASRGQTNEQFF.

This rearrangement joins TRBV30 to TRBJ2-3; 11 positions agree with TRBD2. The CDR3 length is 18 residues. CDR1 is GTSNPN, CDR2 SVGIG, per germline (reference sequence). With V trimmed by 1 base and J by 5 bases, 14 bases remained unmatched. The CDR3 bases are TGTGCCTGGAGTGGAACTCGTCCGGGACTAGCGGAGGTAGATACGCAGTATTTT. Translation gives CAWSGTRPGLAEVDTQYF.

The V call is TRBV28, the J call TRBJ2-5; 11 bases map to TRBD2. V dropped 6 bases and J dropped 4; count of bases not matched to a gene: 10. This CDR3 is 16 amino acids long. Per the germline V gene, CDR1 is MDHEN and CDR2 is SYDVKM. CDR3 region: CASSTSGRVSGETQYF. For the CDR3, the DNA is TGTGCCAGCAGCACTAGCGGGAGAGTTAGTGGAGAGACCCAGTACTTC. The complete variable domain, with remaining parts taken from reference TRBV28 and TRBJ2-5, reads DVKVTQSSRYLVKRTGEKVFLECVQDMDHENMFWYRQDPGLGLRLIYFSYDVKMKEKGDIPEGYSVSREKKERFSLILESASTNQTSMYLCASSTSGRVSGETQYFGPGTRLLVL.

The CDR3 is CASSLGLPRADTQYF. The CDR3 DNA follows: TGCGCCAGCAGCTTGGGACTCCCTCGGGCAGATACGCAGTATTTT. J is TRBJ2-3 and V is TRBV5-1; D gene uncertain. Per the germline V gene, CDR1 is SGHRS and CDR2 is YFSETQ. This CDR3 has 15 amino acids. Trimming removed 0 bases at V and 4 bases at J, with 12 bases between.

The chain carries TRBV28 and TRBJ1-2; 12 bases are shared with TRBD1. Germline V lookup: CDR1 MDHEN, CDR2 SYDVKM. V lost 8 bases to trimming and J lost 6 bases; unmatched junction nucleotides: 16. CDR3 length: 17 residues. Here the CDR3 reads CASQLYGTGGFLNGYTF. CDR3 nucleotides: TGTGCCAGCCAACTTTACGGGACAGGGGGCTTCTTGAATGGCTACACCTTC.

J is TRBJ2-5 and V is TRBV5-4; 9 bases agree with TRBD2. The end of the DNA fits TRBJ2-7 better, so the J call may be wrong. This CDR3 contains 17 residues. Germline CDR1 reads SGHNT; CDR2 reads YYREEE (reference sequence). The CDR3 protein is CASSLDPVAGALDEQYF. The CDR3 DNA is TGTGCCAGCAGCTTGGACCCCGTAGCGGGAGCTTTGGACGAGCAGTACTTC.

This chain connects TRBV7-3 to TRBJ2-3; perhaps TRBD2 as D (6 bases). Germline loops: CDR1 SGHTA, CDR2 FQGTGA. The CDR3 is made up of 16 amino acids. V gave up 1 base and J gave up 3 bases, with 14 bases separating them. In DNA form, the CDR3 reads TGTGCCAGCAGCTTAATGTTGGCGGGAAAAACAGATACGCAGTATTTT. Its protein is CASSLMLAGKTDTQYF.

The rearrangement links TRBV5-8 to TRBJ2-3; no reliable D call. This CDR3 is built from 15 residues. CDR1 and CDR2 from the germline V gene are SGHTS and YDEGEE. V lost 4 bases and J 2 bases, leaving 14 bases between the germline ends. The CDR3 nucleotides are TGTGCCAGCAGCCGAAGAGATACGTTCACAGATACGCAGTATTTT. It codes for CASSRRDTFTDTQYF. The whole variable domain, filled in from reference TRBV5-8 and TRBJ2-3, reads EAGVTQSPTHLIKTRGQQATLRCSPISGHTSVYWYQQALGLGLQFLLWYDEGEERNRGNFPPRFSGRQFPNYSSELNVNALELEDSALYLCASSRRDTFTDTQYFGPGTRLTVL.

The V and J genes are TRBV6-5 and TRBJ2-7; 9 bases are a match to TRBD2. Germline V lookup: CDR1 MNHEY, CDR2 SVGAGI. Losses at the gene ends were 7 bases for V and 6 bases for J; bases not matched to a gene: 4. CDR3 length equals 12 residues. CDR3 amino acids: CASTGGGGEQYF. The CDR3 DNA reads TGTGCCAGCACCGGCGGGGGGGGCGAGCAGTACTTC.

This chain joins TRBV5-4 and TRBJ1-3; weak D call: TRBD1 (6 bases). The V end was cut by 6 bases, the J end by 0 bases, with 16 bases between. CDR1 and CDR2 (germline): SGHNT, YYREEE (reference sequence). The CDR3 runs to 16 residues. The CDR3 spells CASTADRRSSGNTIYF. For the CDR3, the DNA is TGTGCCAGCACCGCCGACAGGAGAAGCTCTGGAAACACCATATATTTT.

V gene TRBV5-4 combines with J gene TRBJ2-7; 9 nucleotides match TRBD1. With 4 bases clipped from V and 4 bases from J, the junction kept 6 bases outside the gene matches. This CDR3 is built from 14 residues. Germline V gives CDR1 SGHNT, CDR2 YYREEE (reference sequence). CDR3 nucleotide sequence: TGTGCCAGCAGCCTGGGACAGGGTATGTACGAGCAGTACTTC. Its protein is CASSLGQGMYEQYF.